These T cell receptor beta chains were read from a single sample in a study of technical replicates of blood from a handful of donors. The table came from immunoSEQ multiplex PCR; TCRdb's copy has only in-frame clones and leaves some out. The repertoire holds roughly 85,000 clones, 94% seen once, with around 0.25% in the top ten. Sequencing was performed on T cells isolated from PBMCs. The source of these receptors is a human donor in good health. Both conserved end residues are part of each CDR3. D genes are given only for firm matches. A row's size may be missing; if present it is once, few, many or a size class.

DNA: TGTGCCAGTACTGAGACGGGCCGGGGGCAAGAGACCCAGTACTTC
CDR3: CASTETGRGQETQYF
V: TRBV19
size: .
J: TRBJ2-5
D: .

DNA: TGTGCCAGCAGTGACCGAACTAGCGGGAGCGATGAGCAGTTCTTC
CDR3: CASSDRTSGSDEQFF
V: TRBV6-4
size: .
J: TRBJ2-1
D: TRBD2

DNA: TGCAGCGTTATGGGAGGAACTGAAGCTTTCTTT
CDR3: CSVMGGTEAFF
V: TRBV29-1
size: .
J: TRBJ1-1
D: .

DNA: TGTGCCAGCAGCGCCTCCACAGGGCCTGGAAACACCATATATTTT
CDR3: CASSASTGPGNTIYF
V: TRBV7-6
size: .
J: TRBJ1-3
D: .

DNA: TGTGCCAGCAGCTCGTCGCAGGGAGGACATGGCTACACCTTC
CDR3: CASSSSQGGHGYTF
V: TRBV5-4
size: .
J: TRBJ1-2
D: .

DNA: TGCGCCAGCAGCTGGCCTTCGGGACAGGCGGAGGTCACTGAAGCTTTCTTT
CDR3: CASSWPSGQAEVTEAFF
V: TRBV5-1
size: few
J: TRBJ1-1
D: TRBD1

DNA: TGTGCCAGCAGCTTATTAATGACGGGTAACACTGAAGCTTTCTTT
CDR3: CASSLLMTGNTEAFF
V: TRBV7-2
size: .
J: TRBJ1-1
D: .

DNA: TGTGCCAGCAGCTTTACCGGGACAGGGCTTACTAGCACAGATACGCAGTATTTT
CDR3: CASSFTGTGLTSTDTQYF
V: TRBV7-3
size: .
J: TRBJ2-3
D: TRBD1

DNA: TGTGCCAGCAGTTACTCGATCTGGGGAGAATATGGCTACACCTTC
CDR3: CASSYSIWGEYGYTF
V: TRBV6-5
size: .
J: TRBJ1-2
D: .

DNA: TGTGCCAGCAGCTCGGGACAGAATAATGAAAAACTGTTTTTT
CDR3: CASSSGQNNEKLFF
V: TRBV5-6
size: .
J: TRBJ1-4
D: TRBD1

DNA: TGTGCCACGGGACTAGCATATGAGCAGTTCTTC
CDR3: CATGLAYEQFF
V: TRBV25-1
size: .
J: TRBJ2-1
D: TRBD2

DNA: TGTGCCAGCAGCCGCCAACTGGGGCAGTCCTACGAGCAGTACTTC
CDR3: CASSRQLGQSYEQYF
V: TRBV5-5
size: .
J: TRBJ2-7
D: .

DNA: TGTGCCATCAGTGAGTCGGACAGGGGGGATACGCAGTATTTT
CDR3: CAISESDRGDTQYF
V: TRBV10-3
size: .
J: TRBJ2-3
D: TRBD1

DNA: TGTGCCAGCAGCTTAGGACTAGCGTGGGATACGCAGTATTTT
CDR3: CASSLGLAWDTQYF
V: TRBV7-2
size: .
J: TRBJ2-3
D: TRBD2

DNA: TGCGCCAGCAGTTTGGTAGGGGACAATGAGCAGTTCTTC
CDR3: CASSLVGDNEQFF
V: TRBV5-1
size: .
J: TRBJ2-1
D: .

DNA: TGTGCCACCGCGGGAAGGGTGAAAGAGACCCAGTACTTC
CDR3: CATAGRVKETQYF
V: TRBV19
size: .
J: TRBJ2-5
D: .

DNA: TGCGCCAGCAGCCTGATAGCGGGGGGGAGAGAGACCCAGTACTTC
CDR3: CASSLIAGGRETQYF
V: TRBV4-1
size: .
J: TRBJ2-5
D: TRBD2

DNA: TGTGCCAGCAGCTTACAGGAGAACACTGAAGCTTTCTTT
CDR3: CASSLQENTEAFF
V: TRBV7-6
size: .
J: TRBJ1-1
D: .

DNA: TGTGCCATCAGCCCCACGACAGGGGGCTTTACGGATACGCAGTATTTT
CDR3: CAISPTTGGFTDTQYF
V: TRBV10-3
size: .
J: TRBJ2-3
D: TRBD1

DNA: TGTGCCGGGGAGGGCACAGATACGCAGTATTTT
CDR3: CAGEGTDTQYF
V: TRBV30
size: .
J: TRBJ2-3
D: .

DNA: TGTGCCAGCAGCTTGGGGGGAGGGAATTACGAGCAGTACTTC
CDR3: CASSLGGGNYEQYF
V: TRBV7-9
size: .
J: TRBJ2-7
D: TRBD2

DNA: TGCGCCAGCAGCTCCCTGAGCTCCTACAATGAGCAGTTCTTC
CDR3: CASSSLSSYNEQFF
V: TRBV5-1
size: .
J: TRBJ2-1
D: .

DNA: TGCGCCAGCAGCCCGCGATCGGCGGCCCCAGATACGCAGTATTTT
CDR3: CASSPRSAAPDTQYF
V: TRBV5-1
size: .
J: TRBJ2-3
D: .

DNA: TGCGCCACCCGACTAGCGGGCAGCACAGATACGCAGTATTTT
CDR3: CATRLAGSTDTQYF
V: TRBV5-1
size: .
J: TRBJ2-3
D: TRBD2

DNA: TGTGCCAGCAGCCAGAAATGGGGCTACACCTTC
CDR3: CASSQKWGYTF
V: TRBV7-9
size: .
J: TRBJ1-2
D: .

DNA: TGTGCCAGTAGTCCGCCCCACAGGGACGAGCAGTACTTC
CDR3: CASSPPHRDEQYF
V: TRBV19
size: .
J: TRBJ2-7
D: .